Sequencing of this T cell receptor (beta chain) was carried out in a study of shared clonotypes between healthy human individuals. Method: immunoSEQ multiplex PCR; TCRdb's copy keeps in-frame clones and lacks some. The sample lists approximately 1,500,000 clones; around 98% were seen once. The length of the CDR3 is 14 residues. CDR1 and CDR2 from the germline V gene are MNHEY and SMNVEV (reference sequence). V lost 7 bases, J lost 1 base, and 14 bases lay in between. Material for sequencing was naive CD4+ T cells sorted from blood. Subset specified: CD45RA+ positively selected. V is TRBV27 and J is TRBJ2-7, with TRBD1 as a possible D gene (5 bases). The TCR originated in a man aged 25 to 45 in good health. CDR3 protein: CASTVGPQSYEQYF. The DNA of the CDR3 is TGTGCCAGCACTGTGGGGCCGCAATCCTACGAGCAGTACTTC.